The source of this T cell receptor beta chain is a study of molecular identifiers for immune sequencing clone quantification. Trimming removed 7 bases at V and 5 bases at J, with 20 bases between. This CDR3 region has 14 residues. Germline lookup yields CDR1 SQVTM and CDR2 ANQGSEA. Sorting defined naive CD8 T cells as CD8+CD4-CCR7+CD45RA+. Whole-study results and caveats: Among more than 850,000 naive cells, spiked Jurkat TCR RNA from a single cell was reportedly detectable. Naive cells had under 1% of molecules in clones above 20 RNA copies, effectors over 98%.

TCRdb re-analysed the PCR reads in MiXCR, keeping a single row per CDR3 protein. The repertoire includes 97,000 or so distinct CDR3 sequences, 24% of them detected once, and approximately 0.94% sits in the top ten. There are many counts of this clonotype. Its antigen is not known. The chain employs TRBV29-1 and TRBJ2-5, with D possibly TRBD1 on 6 matching bases. This TCR derives from a human donor in good health. Some libraries in this study had Jurkat cell RNA spiked in. Sequences were obtained from naive CD8+ T cells from blood, with Jurkat cell RNA spiked in. This sample's subset: FACS-sorted CD8+CD4-CCR7+CD45RA+ naive T cells. The CDR3 reads CSAGTPLEFETQYF. As DNA, the CDR3 is TGCAGCGCCGGGACACCCTTGGAGTTCGAGACCCAGTACTTC.